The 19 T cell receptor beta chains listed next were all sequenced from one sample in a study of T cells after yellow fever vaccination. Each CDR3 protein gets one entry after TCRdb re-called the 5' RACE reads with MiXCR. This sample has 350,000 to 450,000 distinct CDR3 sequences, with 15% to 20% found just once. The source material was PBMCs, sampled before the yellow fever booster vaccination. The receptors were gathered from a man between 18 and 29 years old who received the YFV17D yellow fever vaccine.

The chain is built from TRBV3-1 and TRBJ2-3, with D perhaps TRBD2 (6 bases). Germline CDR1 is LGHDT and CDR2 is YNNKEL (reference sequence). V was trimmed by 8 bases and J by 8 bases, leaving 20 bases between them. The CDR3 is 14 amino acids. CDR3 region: CASSHRRAPGTQYF. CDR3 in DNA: TGTGCCAGCTCTCACCGGAGGGCGCCGGGTACGCAGTATTTT.

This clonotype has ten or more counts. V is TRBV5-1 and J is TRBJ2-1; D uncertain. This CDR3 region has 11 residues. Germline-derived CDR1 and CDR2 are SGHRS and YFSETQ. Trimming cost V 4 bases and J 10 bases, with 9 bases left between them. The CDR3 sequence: CASSLIEEQFF. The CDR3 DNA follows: TGCGCCAGCAGCCTAATCGAAGAGCAGTTCTTC.

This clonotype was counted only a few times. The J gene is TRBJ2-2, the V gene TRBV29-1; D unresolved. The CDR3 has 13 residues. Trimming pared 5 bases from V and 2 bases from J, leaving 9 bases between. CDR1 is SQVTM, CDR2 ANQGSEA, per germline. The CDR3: CSVSPPNTGELFF. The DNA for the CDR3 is TGCAGCGTTTCCCCCCCTAACACCGGGGAGCTGTTTTTT.

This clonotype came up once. The chain's CDR3 is CASSLVAGSRYEQYV. The CDR3 bases are TGTGCCAGCAGCTTAGTGGCAGGGAGTAGGTACGAGCAGTACGTC. The chain joins TRBV7-2 to TRBJ2-7; either TRBD1 or TRBD2 may fit D (5 bases each). The germline V gene encodes CDR1 SGHTA and CDR2 FQGNSA. The V end lost 1 base, the J end lost 4 bases, and 14 bases lay between the germline ends. The CDR3 loop spans 15 amino acids.

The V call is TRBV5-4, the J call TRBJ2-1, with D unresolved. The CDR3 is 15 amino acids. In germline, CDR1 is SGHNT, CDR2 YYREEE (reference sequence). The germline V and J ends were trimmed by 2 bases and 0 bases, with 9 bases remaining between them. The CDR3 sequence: CASSFGSISYNEQFF. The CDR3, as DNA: TGTGCCAGCAGCTTTGGTTCTATCTCCTACAATGAGCAGTTCTTC.

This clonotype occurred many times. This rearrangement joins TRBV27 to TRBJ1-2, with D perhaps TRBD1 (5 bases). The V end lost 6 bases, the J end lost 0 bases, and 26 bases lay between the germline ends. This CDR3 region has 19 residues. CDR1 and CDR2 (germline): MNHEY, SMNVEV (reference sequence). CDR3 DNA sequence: TGTGCCAGCAGACCCTTAAAGGGGCAGGGTGCCCTAGCTAACTATGGCTACACCTTC. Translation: CASRPLKGQGALANYGYTF.

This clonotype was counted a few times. CDR3 DNA: TGTGCCAGCAGCGTAGAAGCAGGGCGCGAAGCTTTCTTT. As protein: CASSVEAGREAFF. This chain connects TRBV9 to TRBJ1-1, with TRBD1 as a possible D gene (5 bases). Germline loops: CDR1 SGDLS, CDR2 YYNGEE. The CDR3 length is 13 residues. Trimming cost V 0 bases and J 8 bases, with 11 bases left between them.

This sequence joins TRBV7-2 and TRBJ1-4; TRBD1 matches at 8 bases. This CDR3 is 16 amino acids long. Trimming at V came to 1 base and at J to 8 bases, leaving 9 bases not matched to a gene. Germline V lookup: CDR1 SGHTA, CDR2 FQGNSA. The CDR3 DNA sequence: TGTGCCAGCAGCTTAGATACAGGCAGGGGGCACGAAAAACTGTTTTTT. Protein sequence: CASSLDTGRGHEKLFF.

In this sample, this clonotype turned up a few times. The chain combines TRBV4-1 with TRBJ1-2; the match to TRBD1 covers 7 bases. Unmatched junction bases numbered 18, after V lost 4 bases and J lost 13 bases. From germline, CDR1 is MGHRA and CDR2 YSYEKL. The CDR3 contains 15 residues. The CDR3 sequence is CASSRDSRTGHNSTF. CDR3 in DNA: TGCGCCAGCAGCCGGGACTCTCGGACAGGTCACAACAGCACCTTC.

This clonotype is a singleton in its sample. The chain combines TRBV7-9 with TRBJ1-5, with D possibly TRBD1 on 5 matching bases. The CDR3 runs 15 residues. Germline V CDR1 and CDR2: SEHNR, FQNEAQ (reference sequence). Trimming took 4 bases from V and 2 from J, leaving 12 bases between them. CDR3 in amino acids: CASSWDVGGNQPQHF. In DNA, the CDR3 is TGTGCCAGCAGCTGGGACGTTGGGGGCAATCAGCCCCAGCATTTT.

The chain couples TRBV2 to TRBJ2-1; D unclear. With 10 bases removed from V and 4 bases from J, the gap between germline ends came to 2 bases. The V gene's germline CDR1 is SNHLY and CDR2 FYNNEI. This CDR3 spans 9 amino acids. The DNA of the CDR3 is TGTGCCAATTACAATGAGCAGTTCTTC. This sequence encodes CANYNEQFF.

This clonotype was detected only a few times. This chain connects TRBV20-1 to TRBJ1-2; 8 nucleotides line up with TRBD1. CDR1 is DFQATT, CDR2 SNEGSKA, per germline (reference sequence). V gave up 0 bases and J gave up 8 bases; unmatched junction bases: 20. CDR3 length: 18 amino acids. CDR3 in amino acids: CSARDPLASGQGQLGYTF. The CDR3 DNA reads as TGCAGTGCTAGAGACCCCTTAGCCTCTGGACAGGGCCAGCTGGGCTACACCTTC.

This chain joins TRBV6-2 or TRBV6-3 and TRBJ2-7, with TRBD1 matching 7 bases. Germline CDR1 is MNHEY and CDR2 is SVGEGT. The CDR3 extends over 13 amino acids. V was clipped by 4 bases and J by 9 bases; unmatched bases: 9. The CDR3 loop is CASSSWDSRRQYV. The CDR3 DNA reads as TGTGCCAGCAGTTCATGGGACAGTCGGCGGCAGTACGTC.

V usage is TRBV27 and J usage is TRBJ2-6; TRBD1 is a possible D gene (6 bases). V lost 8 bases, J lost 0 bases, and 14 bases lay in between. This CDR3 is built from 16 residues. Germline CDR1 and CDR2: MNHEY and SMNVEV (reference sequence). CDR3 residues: CASGQDSRSGANVLTF. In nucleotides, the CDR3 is TGTGCCAGCGGCCAGGACAGTCGCTCTGGGGCCAACGTCCTGACTTTC. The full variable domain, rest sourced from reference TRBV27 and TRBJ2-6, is EAQVTQNPRYLITVTGKKLTVTCSQNMNHEYMSWYRQDPGLGLRQIYYSMNVEVTDKGDVPEGYKVSRKEKRNFPLILESPSPNQTSLYFCASGQDSRSGANVLTFGAGSRLTVL.

The CDR3 nucleotides read TGTGCCACCAGCAGAGACTCCAGACAGTCGAACACCGGGGAGCTGTTTTTT. Protein: CATSRDSRQSNTGELFF. The V and J genes are TRBV15 and TRBJ2-2, with D possibly being TRBD1 (5 bases). Germline V gives CDR1 LNHNV, CDR2 YYDKDF (reference sequence). CDR3 length: 17 residues. The ends were cut back, 0 bases at V and 0 bases at J, with 11 bases in the middle.

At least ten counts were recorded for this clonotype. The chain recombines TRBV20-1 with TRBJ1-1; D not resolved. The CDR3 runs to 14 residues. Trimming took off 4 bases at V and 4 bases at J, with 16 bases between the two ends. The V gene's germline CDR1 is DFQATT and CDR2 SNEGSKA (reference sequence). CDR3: CSATASGRGTEAFF. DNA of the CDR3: TGCAGTGCTACCGCTTCGGGTCGGGGCACTGAAGCTTTCTTT.

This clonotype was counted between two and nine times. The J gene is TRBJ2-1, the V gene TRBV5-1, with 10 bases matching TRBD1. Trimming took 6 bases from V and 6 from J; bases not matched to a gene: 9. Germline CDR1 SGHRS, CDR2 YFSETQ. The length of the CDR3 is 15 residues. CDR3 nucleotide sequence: TGCGCCAGCACCCACCCCCGGGACAGGGGCAATGAGCAGTTCTTC. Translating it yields CASTHPRDRGNEQFF.

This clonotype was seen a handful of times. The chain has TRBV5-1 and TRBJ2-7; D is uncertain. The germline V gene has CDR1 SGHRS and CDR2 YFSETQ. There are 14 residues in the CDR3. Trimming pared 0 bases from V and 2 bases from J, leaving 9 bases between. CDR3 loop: CASSLEPGTYEQYF. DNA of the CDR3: TGCGCCAGCAGCTTGGAACCGGGTACCTACGAGCAGTACTTC.

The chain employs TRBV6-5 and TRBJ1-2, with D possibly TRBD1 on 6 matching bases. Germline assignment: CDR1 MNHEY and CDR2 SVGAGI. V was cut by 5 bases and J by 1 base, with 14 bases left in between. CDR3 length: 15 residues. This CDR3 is CASSPTGSGNYGYTF. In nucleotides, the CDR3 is TGTGCCAGCAGTCCTACAGGGAGCGGTAACTATGGCTACACCTTC.